This T cell receptor beta chain was sequenced for a study of cytomegalovirus exposure and HLA in healthy donors. Findings of the study overall: The listing of some 170 TCR beta chains classed them as cytomegalovirus-associated. In a later analysis, TCR association rates varied by HLA locus: DRB1 most, HLA-C fewest. An analysis was carried out at a later point. It showed that HLA-associated TCR beta chains were more clonally expanded than equally common non-associated chains.

Germline CDR1 LNHDA, CDR2 SQIVND (reference sequence). The V and J ends lost 5 bases and 7 bases respectively, with 11 bases between them. The CDR3 spans 12 residues. With 60 Vbeta and 13 Jbeta primers, the PCR was carried out. Source study methods: An analysis that came later counted some 85 million unique TCR beta chains, 10 million to 12 million shared. This table comes from immunoSEQ multiplex PCR, and its TCRdb copy is limited to in-frame clones, with some not included. The V and J calls and clone size are taken from that table; D and trimming were inferred from the DNA. The sample lists some 130,000 clones, more than 70% seen once, with around 3.1% in the top ten. A remark on this clone: Its matching antigen is unknown.

The genes are TRBV19 and TRBJ1-1; the D is unclear. What was sequenced was PBMCs. This clonotype was sampled from a middle-aged man in good health and CMV-seronegative. The CDR3 here is CASSPSIDEAFF. The CDR3 DNA reads as TGTGCCAGTAGTCCTTCGATAGATGAAGCTTTCTTT.